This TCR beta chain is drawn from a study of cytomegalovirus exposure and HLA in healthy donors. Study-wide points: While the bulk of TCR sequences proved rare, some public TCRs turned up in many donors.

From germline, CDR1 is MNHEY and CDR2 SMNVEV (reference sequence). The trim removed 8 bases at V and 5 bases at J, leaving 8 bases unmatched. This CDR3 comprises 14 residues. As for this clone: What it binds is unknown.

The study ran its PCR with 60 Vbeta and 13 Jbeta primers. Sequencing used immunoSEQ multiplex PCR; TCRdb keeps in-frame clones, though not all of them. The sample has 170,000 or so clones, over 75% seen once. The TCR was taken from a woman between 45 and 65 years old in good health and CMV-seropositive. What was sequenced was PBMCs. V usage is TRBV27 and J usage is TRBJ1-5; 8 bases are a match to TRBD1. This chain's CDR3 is CASSSGGVDQPQHF. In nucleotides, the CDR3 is TGTGCCAGCTCCTCAGGGGGCGTAGATCAGCCCCAGCATTTT.